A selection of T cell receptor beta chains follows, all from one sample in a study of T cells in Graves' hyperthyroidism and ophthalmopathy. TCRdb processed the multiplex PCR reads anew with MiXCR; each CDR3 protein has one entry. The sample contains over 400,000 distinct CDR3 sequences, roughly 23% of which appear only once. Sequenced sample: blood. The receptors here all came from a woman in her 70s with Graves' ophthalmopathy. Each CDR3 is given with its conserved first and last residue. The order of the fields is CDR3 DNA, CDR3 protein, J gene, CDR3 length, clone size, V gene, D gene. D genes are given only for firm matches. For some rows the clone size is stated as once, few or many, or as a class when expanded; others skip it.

TGTGCCAGCAGTAGGGGCAGGGTAGGAGAAAAACTGTTTTTT	CASSRGRVGEKLFF	TRBJ1-4	14	NA	TRBV2	NA
TGTGCCAGCAGCCAAATACCAGGGGACGAGCAGTACTTC	CASSQIPGDEQYF	TRBJ2-7	13	NA	TRBV3-1	NA
TGCGCCAGCAGCTTGGGTTTCCCGCATCGCCCTGGCTACACCTTC	CASSLGFPHRPGYTF	TRBJ1-2	15	many	TRBV5-1	NA
TGTGCCAGCAGCGACTACCCCGGGACTCAAGAGACCCAGTACTTC	CASSDYPGTQETQYF	TRBJ2-5	15	NA	TRBV9	NA
TGTGCCTGGACGGGCCCGGGGCGGGACTATGGCTACACCTTC	CAWTGPGRDYGYTF	TRBJ1-2	14	NA	TRBV30	NA
TGTGCCAGCAGCCGATTAGCGGGAGGGCCTCAGCAGTTCTTC	CASSRLAGGPQQFF	TRBJ2-1	14	NA	TRBV6-2/TRBV6-3	TRBD2
TGTGCCAGCAGCTTTCAGGGAGCGGGAGCCGAGCAGTACTTC	CASSFQGAGAEQYF	TRBJ2-7	14	NA	TRBV7-3	TRBD2
TGTGCCAGCAAGGGAGTTGAGCAGTACTTC	CASKGVEQYF	TRBJ2-7	10	many	TRBV6-1	NA
TGTGCCACCAGTGATTCCTTTGTGGACGGTAACTACTACGAGCAGTACTTC	CATSDSFVDGNYYEQYF	TRBJ2-7	17	NA	TRBV24-1	NA
TGCGCCAGCAGCCCTCGGTCTGGGGCCAACGTCCTGACTTTC	CASSPRSGANVLTF	TRBJ2-6	14	few	TRBV5-1	NA
TGTGCCAGCAGTCAGGAGAACTATGGCTACACCTTC	CASSQENYGYTF	TRBJ1-2	12	NA	TRBV2	NA
TGCAGTGTCGAAACCCCGGGACAGGGGGTTCATGAGCAGTTCTTC	CSVETPGQGVHEQFF	TRBJ2-1	15	NA	TRBV20-1	TRBD1
TGTGCCAGCAGTCCTCCCCAGGGGCCCTACGAGCAGTACTTC	CASSPPQGPYEQYF	TRBJ2-7	14	many	TRBV28	NA
TGTGCCAGCAGGGTCGGAAACTCTGGAAACACCATATATTTT	CASRVGNSGNTIYF	TRBJ1-3	14	few	TRBV28	NA
TGTGCCAGCTCACCTAGTCACGACAGCCTAAACAAGCAGTACTTC	CASSPSHDSLNKQYF	TRBJ2-7	15	few	TRBV18	NA
TGTGCCTGCAGTTTATTCTACGAGCAGTACTTC	CACSLFYEQYF	TRBJ2-7	11	NA	TRBV28	NA
TGTGCCAGCAGCACGGACAGATATCAGCCCCAGCATTTT	CASSTDRYQPQHF	TRBJ1-5	13	many	TRBV11-1	NA
TGTGCCAGCAGCTCCAGACAGGGACGTTACAATGAGCAGTTCTTC	CASSSRQGRYNEQFF	TRBJ2-1	15	many	TRBV7-3	TRBD1
TGTGCCAGCAGTTACGGGGGGCCCTATGGCTACACCTTC	CASSYGGPYGYTF	TRBJ1-2	13	few	TRBV6-5	NA
TGTGCCAGCAGTGGACCAACAGAGACCCAGTACTTC	CASSGPTETQYF	TRBJ2-5	12	few	TRBV28	NA
TGTGCCTGGAGTGCCGGGGCCCTCCGGGGCTACACCTTC	CAWSAGALRGYTF	TRBJ1-2	13	many	TRBV30	NA
TGTGCCAGCCCCCCAGGGGCTAACTATGGCTACACCTTC	CASPPGANYGYTF	TRBJ1-2	13	many	TRBV2	NA
TGCAGCTCGGACAGGAACACTGAAGCTTTCTTT	CSSDRNTEAFF	TRBJ1-1	11	many	TRBV29-1	NA
TGTGCCAGCAGCTATGGGCCAGGTTCTTACACTGAAGCTTTCTTT	CASSYGPGSYTEAFF	TRBJ1-1	15	NA	TRBV5-6	NA
TGTGCCAGCAGTATCGAGGCGGGTAGCTCCTACGAGCAGTACTTC	CASSIEAGSSYEQYF	TRBJ2-7	15	few	TRBV2	NA
TGCAGCGTTGTAGACCCCGGGAACACCGGGGAGCTGTTTTTT	CSVVDPGNTGELFF	TRBJ2-2	14	few	TRBV29-1	NA
TGCAGCGTTAAACAGGGGGCTTACACTGAAGCTTCCTTT	CSVKQGAYTEASF	TRBJ1-1	13	NA	TRBV29-1	TRBD1
TGTGCCAGCAGCTCGACAGGGGGCGGGTCGAGCACTGAAGCTTTCTTT	CASSSTGGGSSTEAFF	TRBJ1-1	16	NA	TRBV7-9	TRBD1
TGCAGTGCTAGAGATTCGTCAGGGGGGTCTGGAAACACCATATATTTT	CSARDSSGGSGNTIYF	TRBJ1-3	16	NA	TRBV20-1	TRBD1
TGTGCCAGCAGATTGGACAGGGGGCGGACAGATACGCAGTATTTT	CASRLDRGRTDTQYF	TRBJ2-3	15	few	TRBV6-1	TRBD1
TGTGCCAGCAGGCTCCGGGACCCGGGGAGAGATACGCAGTATTTT	CASRLRDPGRDTQYF	TRBJ2-3	15	few	TRBV6-2/TRBV6-3	NA
TGTGCCTGGGACCCGGGTGTGTTCGGGGCTGAGCAGTTCTTC	CAWDPGVFGAEQFF	TRBJ2-1	14	NA	TRBV30	NA
TGTGCCAGCAGTCTAGCGGGTAACTCCTACAATGAGCAGTTCTTC	CASSLAGNSYNEQFF	TRBJ2-1	15	many	TRBV7-2	TRBD2
TGTGCCAGCAGTTTATTGGGGCTAGCGGGGGCCGAGCAGTTCTTC	CASSLLGLAGAEQFF	TRBJ2-1	15	NA	TRBV27	TRBD2
TGTGCCAGCGCCGGGACAGTCCAGGACGAGCAGTACTTC	CASAGTVQDEQYF	TRBJ2-7	13	NA	TRBV6-1	TRBD1
TGTGCCAGCAGTTTTCGAGGAGGTAGGGAAGCTTTCTTT	CASSFRGGREAFF	TRBJ1-1	13	many	TRBV6-1	NA
TGTGCCAGCAGTGGACTCGCCGCCTACGAGCAGTACTTC	CASSGLAAYEQYF	TRBJ2-7	13	many	TRBV2	NA
TGTGCCAGCAGCCCCCAGAGGGCCTACGAGCAGTACTTC	CASSPQRAYEQYF	TRBJ2-7	13	NA	TRBV6-1	NA
TGTGCCAGCAGCCAGACCGCATTACGCACAGATACGCAGTATTTT	CASSQTALRTDTQYF	TRBJ2-3	15	NA	TRBV12-3/TRBV12-4	NA
TGTGCCAGCAGCCCAGGGGTTGGGTCTTCGGTCACCGGGGAGCTGTTTTTT	CASSPGVGSSVTGELFF	TRBJ2-2	17	few	TRBV11-2	NA
TGTGCCAGCAGTCCGGGACTACTCTTCTACGAGCAGTACTTC	CASSPGLLFYEQYF	TRBJ2-7	14	many	TRBV27	TRBD2
TGTGCCAGCCGCCTGGCTGGGACCCCGAACACCGGGGAGCTGTTTTTT	CASRLAGTPNTGELFF	TRBJ2-2	16	NA	TRBV6-1	NA
TGTGCCAGCAGCAGGGCATTCGCGGGAGGAAGCTACGAGCAGTACTTC	CASSRAFAGGSYEQYF	TRBJ2-7	16	NA	TRBV7-9	TRBD2
TGTGCCACCAGCAGAGATATTCGGACAGGGGTGAACACCGGGGAGCTGTTTTTT	CATSRDIRTGVNTGELFF	TRBJ2-2	18	NA	TRBV15	TRBD1
TGTGCCATCAGCGGGGATAGCAATCAGCCCCAGCATTTT	CAISGDSNQPQHF	TRBJ1-5	13	NA	TRBV10-3	NA
TGTGCCACCAGTACAGGGCCGGCAACTAATGAAAAACTGTTTTTT	CATSTGPATNEKLFF	TRBJ1-4	15	once	TRBV15	NA
TGTGCCAGCAGCCCTTCAGGGGGGTCCAATGAGCAGTTCTTC	CASSPSGGSNEQFF	TRBJ2-1	14	NA	TRBV12-3/TRBV12-4	NA
TGTGCCAGCAGCCCCGGGGACAGGGGGAATAATCATGGCTACACCTTC	CASSPGDRGNNHGYTF	TRBJ1-2	16	NA	TRBV7-6	TRBD1
TGTGCCAGCAGTGGTCGGAGACAGGTAGAGCTTAGCTACAATGAGCAGTTCTTC	CASSGRRQVELSYNEQFF	TRBJ2-1	18	many	TRBV6-1	NA
TGTGCCAGCTCTCCCGGGACTTTTAGCACAGATACGCAGTATTTT	CASSPGTFSTDTQYF	TRBJ2-3	15	NA	TRBV18	NA